The clone carrying this TCR beta chain has at least ten counts. Its antigen is not known. This entry comes from a study of T cells in Graves' hyperthyroidism and ophthalmopathy. As for the study in general: Peripheral blood was collected at initial diagnosis, before any treatment.

Study-level findings and limits: Most thyroid clonotypes expanded above 0.001 were also detected in blood.

There were TCR beta CDR3 regions amplified from RNA transcripts. HTBI primers were used for first-round RT-PCR of the TCR CDR3. MiXCR, applied by TCRdb to the multiplex PCR reads, yields one record per CDR3 protein. The sample includes 500,000 to 650,000 distinct CDR3 sequences, 12% to 15% of them seen just once. The sequence was obtained from a woman in her 40s with Graves' hyperthyroidism. Sequenced material: blood.

This chain's CDR3 is CASSPAGEGENSPLHF. Written as DNA, the CDR3 is TGTGCCAGCAGTCCAGCCGGGGAGGGGGAGAATTCACCCCTCCACTTT. The chain couples TRBV28 to TRBJ1-6, with D perhaps matching TRBD1 (6 bases). Germline V lookup: CDR1 MDHEN, CDR2 SYDVKM. V was pared by 5 bases and J by 7 bases, with 18 bases between. The CDR3 runs to 16 residues.